A single sample gave rise to the 8 T cell receptor beta chains below, sequenced in a study of shared clonotypes between healthy human individuals. The assay was immunoSEQ multiplex PCR, and TCRdb's table has in-frame clones only and misses some. The sample yields over a million clones, about 80% seen once. The specimen was memory CD4+ T cells from PBMCs. Regarding subset: CD45RA-negative fraction. The receptors here all came from a man younger than 35 in good health. Some clones in this sample may be carry-over from other donors' samples.

This chain links TRBV27 with TRBJ2-7; maybe TRBD1 (5 bases). The CDR3 has 12 amino acids. CDR1 is MNHEY, CDR2 SMNVEV, per germline (reference sequence). The V end was cut by 3 bases, the J end by 6 bases, with 9 bases between. CDR3 in amino acids: CASSFAGREQYF. The CDR3, as DNA: TGTGCCAGCAGTTTTGCAGGGCGCGAGCAGTACTTC.

Worth noting for this clone: Distinct nucleotide sequences in the sample also encode this CDR3. The chain's CDR3 is CASSLAGTDTQYF. The CDR3 DNA follows: TGTGCCAGCAGCCTAGCGGGCACAGATACGCAGTATTTT. V is TRBV5-4 and J is TRBJ2-3; TRBD2 matches 7 bases. Germline trimming cut 4 bases from V and 1 base from J; bases unmatched to any gene: 0. CDR1 is SGHNT and CDR2 is YYREEE in the germline V gene (reference sequence). This CDR3 is 13 amino acids long.

V is TRBV11-3 and J is TRBJ2-1, with a weak D call TRBD2 (6 bases). V lost 5 bases and J 7 bases, leaving 15 bases between the germline ends. The V gene's germline CDR1 is SGHNT and CDR2 YENEEA. The CDR3 consists of 14 residues. CDR3 sequence: CASSPRLGGNEQFF. CDR3 DNA: TGTGCCAGCAGCCCGCGACTAGGAGGGAATGAGCAGTTCTTC.

The V call is TRBV30, the J call TRBJ1-4, with D unclear. The V gene lost 5 bases and the J gene lost 0 bases, with 13 bases spanning the gap. This CDR3 has 15 amino acids. Germline CDR1 and CDR2: GTSNPN and SVGIG (reference sequence). CDR3 DNA: TGTGCCTGGGGGCCGGGCCTTGCAACTAATGAAAAACTGTTTTTT. Residues: CAWGPGLATNEKLFF. Looking up the rest from reference TRBV30 and TRBJ1-4 gives the full variable domain: SQTIHQWPATLVQPVGSPLSLECTVEGTSNPNLYWYRQAAGRGLQLLFYSVGIGQISSEVPQNLSASRPQDRQFILSSKKLLLSDSGFYLCAWGPGLATNEKLFFGSGTQLSVL.

The rearrangement links TRBV9 to TRBJ1-2; D remains unclear. The CDR3 contains 14 residues. CDR1 is SGDLS, CDR2 YYNGEE, per germline. Trimming stripped 6 bases from V and 7 bases from J, with 19 bases between. CDR3 loop: CASNADGAAGGYTF. The CDR3 DNA reads as TGTGCCAGCAACGCCGACGGAGCGGCGGGTGGCTACACCTTC.

J is TRBJ2-3 and V is TRBV5-5; D unresolved. V lost 7 bases, J lost 2 bases, and 8 bases lay in between. The CDR3 totals 12 residues. Germline CDR1 and CDR2: SGHKS and YYEKEE (reference sequence). The CDR3 reads CASGISTDTQYF. The CDR3 bases are TGTGCCAGCGGGATTTCCACAGATACGCAGTATTTT.

This clone was picked up one time. Only one base separates this from a far larger clonotype, so it likely reflects a read error. Other nucleotide sequences from this sample produce the same CDR3. The chain links TRBV5-4 to TRBJ1-4; a weak D match, TRBD1 (5 bases). This CDR3 region has 16 residues. The germline V gene has CDR1 SGHNT and CDR2 YYREEE (reference sequence). The CDR3 sequence is CASSLGQGYANEKLFF. CDR3 DNA sequence: TGCGCCAGCAGCTTGGGTCAGGGTTATGCTAATGAAAAACTGTTTTTT.

The rearrangement joins TRBV5-4 to TRBJ2-4; 14 nucleotides agree with TRBD2. Germline V gene lookup returns CDR1 SGHNT and CDR2 YYREEE (reference sequence). Trimming cost V 4 bases and J 8 bases; bases outside gene matches: 2. CDR3 size: 14 residues. The CDR3 region is CASSPGLAGDIQYF. The CDR3 nucleotides read TGTGCCAGCAGCCCGGGACTAGCGGGGGACATTCAGTACTTC.